This TCR beta chain is drawn from a study of spatial heterogeneity in lung cancer. General study points: Numbers of ubiquitous and regional expanded TCRs tracked ubiquitous and regional nonsynonymous mutation counts, respectively. Mutation tallies in tumors tracked expanded intratumoral alpha and beta TCR counts.

Time point of the sample: sample taken at primary tumor resection. The study sequenced unsorted whole RNA from tumor, nontumor lung or frozen PBMC. MiXCR, run by TCRdb on the 5' RACE reads, gives a single entry per CDR3 protein. The repertoire holds 20,000 to 25,000 distinct CDR3 sequences, more than 15% seen once, with under 40% in the top ten. The CDR3 loop spans 15 amino acids. The V and J ends lost 7 bases and 7 bases, in that order; junction bases with no gene match: 12. CDR1 is LNHDA, CDR2 SQIVND, per germline (reference sequence). This clonotype was observed at least ten times. The target antigen is unknown.

The starting material was lung tumor tissue, obtained at surgery. This TCR came from a female donor with early-stage non-small cell lung cancer. This sequence joins TRBV19 and TRBJ2-1; 8 nucleotides line up with TRBD2. CDR3 bases: TGTGCCAGTACCCCACTGAGCGGGAGTCGGAATGAGCAGTTCTTC. It is translated as CASTPLSGSRNEQFF.